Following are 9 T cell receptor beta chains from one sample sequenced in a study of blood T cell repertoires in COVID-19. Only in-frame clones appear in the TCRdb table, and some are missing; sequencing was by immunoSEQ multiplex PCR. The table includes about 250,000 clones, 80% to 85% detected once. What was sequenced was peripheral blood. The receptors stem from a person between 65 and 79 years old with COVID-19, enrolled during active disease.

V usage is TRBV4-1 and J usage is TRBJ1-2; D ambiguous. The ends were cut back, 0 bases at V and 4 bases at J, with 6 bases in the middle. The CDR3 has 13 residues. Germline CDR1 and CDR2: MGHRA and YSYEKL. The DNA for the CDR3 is TGCGCCAGCAGCCAAGATCCCCGCTATGGCTACACCTTC. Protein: CASSQDPRYGYTF.

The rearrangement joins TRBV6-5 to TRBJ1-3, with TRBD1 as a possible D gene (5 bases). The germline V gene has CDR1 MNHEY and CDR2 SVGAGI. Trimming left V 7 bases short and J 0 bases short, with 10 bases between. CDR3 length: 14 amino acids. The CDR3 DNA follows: TGTGCCAGCAAACCAGGGATCTCTGGAAACACCATATATTTT. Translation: CASKPGISGNTIYF.

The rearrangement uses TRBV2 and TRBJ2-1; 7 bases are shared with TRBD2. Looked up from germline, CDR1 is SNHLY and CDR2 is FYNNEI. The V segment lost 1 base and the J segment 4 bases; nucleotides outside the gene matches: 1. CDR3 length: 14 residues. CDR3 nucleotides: TGTGCCAGCAGTGAAGTGGGGGGGTACAATGAGCAGTTCTTC. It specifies CASSEVGGYNEQFF.

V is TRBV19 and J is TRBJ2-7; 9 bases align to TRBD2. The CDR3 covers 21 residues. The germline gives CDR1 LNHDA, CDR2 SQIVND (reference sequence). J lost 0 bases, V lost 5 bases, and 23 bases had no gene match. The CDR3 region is CASSVASTGHSGSVSSYEQYF. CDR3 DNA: TGTGCCAGTAGTGTAGCTTCGACAGGGCATAGCGGGAGCGTCAGCTCCTACGAGCAGTACTTC.

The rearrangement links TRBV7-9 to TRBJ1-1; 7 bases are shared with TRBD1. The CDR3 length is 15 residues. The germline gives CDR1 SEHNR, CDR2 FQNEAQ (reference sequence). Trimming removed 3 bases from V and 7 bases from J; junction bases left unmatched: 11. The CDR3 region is CASSLFVDRDIEAFF. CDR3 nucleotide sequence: TGTGCCAGCAGCTTGTTTGTTGACAGGGATATTGAAGCTTTCTTT.

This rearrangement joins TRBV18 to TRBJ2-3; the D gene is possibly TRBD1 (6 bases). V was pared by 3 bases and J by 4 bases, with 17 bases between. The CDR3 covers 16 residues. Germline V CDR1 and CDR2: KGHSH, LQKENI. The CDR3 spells CASSPSNKGGADTQYF. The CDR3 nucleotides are TGTGCCAGCTCACCCTCAAACAAAGGGGGTGCAGATACGCAGTATTTT. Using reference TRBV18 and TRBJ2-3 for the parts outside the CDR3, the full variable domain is NAGVMQNPRHLVRRRGQEARLRCSPMKGHSHVYWYRQLPEEGLKFMVYLQKENIIDESGMPKERFSAEFPKEGPSILRIQQVVRGDSAAYFCASSPSNKGGADTQYFGPGTRLTVL.

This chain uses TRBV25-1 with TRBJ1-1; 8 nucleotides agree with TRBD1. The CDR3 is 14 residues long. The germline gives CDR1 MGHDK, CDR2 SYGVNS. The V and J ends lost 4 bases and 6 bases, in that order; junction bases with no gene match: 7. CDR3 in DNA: TGTGCCAGCAGTGGGACAGGGCGGACCTCTGAAGCTTTCTTT. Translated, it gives CASSGTGRTSEAFF.

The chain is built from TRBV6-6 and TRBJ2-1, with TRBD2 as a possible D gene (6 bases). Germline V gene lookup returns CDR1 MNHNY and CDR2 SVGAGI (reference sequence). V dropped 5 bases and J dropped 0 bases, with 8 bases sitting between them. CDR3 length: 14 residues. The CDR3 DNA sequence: TGTGCCAGCAGTATCGGGGGCTCCTACAATGAGCAGTTCTTC. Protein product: CASSIGGSYNEQFF.

CDR3 bases: TGCGCCAGCAGCCCCGGGACAGGGTCTGGGGCCAACGTCCTGACTTTC. Translating it yields CASSPGTGSGANVLTF. The chain employs TRBV4-3 and TRBJ2-6; 9 bases fit TRBD1. There are 16 residues in the CDR3. V gave up 4 bases and J gave up 1 base; unmatched junction bases: 2. Germline V gene data show CDR1 as LGHNA and CDR2 as YSLEER.